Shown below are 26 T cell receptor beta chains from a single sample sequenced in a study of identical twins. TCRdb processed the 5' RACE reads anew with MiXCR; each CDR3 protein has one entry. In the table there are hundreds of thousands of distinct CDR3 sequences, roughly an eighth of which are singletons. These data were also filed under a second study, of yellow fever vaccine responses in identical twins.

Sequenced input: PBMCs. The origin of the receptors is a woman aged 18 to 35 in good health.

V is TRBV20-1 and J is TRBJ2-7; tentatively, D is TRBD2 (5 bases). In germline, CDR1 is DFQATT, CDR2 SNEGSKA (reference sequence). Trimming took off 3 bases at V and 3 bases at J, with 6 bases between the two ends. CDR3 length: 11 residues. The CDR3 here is CSASEGYEQYF. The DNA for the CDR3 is TGCAGTGCTAGTGAGGGCTACGAGCAGTACTTC.

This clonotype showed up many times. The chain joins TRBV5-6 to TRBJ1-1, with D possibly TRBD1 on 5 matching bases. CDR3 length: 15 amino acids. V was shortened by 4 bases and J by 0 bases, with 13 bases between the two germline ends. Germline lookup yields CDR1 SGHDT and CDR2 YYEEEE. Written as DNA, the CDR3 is TGTGCCAGCAGCAACGGGCCGACAGTGAACACTGAAGCTTTCTTT. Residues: CASSNGPTVNTEAFF.

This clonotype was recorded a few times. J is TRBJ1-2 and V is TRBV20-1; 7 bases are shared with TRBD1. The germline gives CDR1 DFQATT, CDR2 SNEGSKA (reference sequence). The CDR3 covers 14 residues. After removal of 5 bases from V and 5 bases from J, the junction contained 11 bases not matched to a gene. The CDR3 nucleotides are TGCAGTGCTCCCCCCACAGGGGCGGGATATGGCTACACCTTC. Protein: CSAPPTGAGYGYTF.

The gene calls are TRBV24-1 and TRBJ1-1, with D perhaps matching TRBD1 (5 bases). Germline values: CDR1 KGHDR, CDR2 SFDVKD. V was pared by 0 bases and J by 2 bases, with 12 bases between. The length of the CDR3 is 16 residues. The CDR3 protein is CATSDLERGFNTEAFF. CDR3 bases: TGTGCCACCAGTGATTTGGAGAGGGGATTCAACACTGAAGCTTTCTTT.

Written as DNA, the CDR3 is TGTGCCAGCAGCTTAGTTGAGGGTCCCAACGCTGAAGCTTTCTTT. Amino acids: CASSLVEGPNAEAFF. The rearrangement joins TRBV7-6 to TRBJ1-1; the D is unclear. V was trimmed by 1 base and J by 6 bases, leaving 15 bases between them. This CDR3 region has 15 residues. CDR1 SGHVS and CDR2 FNYEAQ come from the germline V gene. The entire variable domain, with the rest obtained from reference TRBV7-6 and TRBJ1-1, is as follows: GAGVSQSPRYKVTKRGQDVALRCDPISGHVSLYWYRQALGQGPEFLTYFNYEAQQDKSGLPNDRFSAERPEGSISTLTIQRTEQRDSAMYRCASSLVEGPNAEAFFGQGTRLTVV.

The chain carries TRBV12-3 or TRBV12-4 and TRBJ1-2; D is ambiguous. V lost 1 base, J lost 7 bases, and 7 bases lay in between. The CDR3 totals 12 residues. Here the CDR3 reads CASSLGLGGYTF. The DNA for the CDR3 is TGTGCCAGCAGTTTAGGGTTAGGTGGCTACACCTTC.

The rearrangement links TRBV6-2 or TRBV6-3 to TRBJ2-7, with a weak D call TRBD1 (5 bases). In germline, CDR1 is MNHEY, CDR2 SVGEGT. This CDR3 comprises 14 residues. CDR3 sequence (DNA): TGTGCCAGCAATTACGTCAGGGTCTCCTACGAGCAGTACGTC. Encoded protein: CASNYVRVSYEQYV.

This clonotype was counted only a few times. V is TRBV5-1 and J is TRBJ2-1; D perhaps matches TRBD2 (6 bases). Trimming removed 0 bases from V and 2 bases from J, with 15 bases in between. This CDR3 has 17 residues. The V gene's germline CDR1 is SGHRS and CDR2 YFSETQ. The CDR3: CASSLGGSSATYNEQFF. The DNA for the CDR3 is TGCGCCAGCAGCTTGGGAGGGTCTAGCGCTACCTACAATGAGCAGTTCTTC.

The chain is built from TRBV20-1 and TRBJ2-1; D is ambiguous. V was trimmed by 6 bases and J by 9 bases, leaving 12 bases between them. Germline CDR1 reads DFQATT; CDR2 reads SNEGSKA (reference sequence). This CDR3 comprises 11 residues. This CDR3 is CSALQVAEQFF. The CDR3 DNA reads TGCAGTGCCCTTCAGGTAGCTGAGCAGTTCTTC.

Here the CDR3 DNA reads TGCAGTGTACCACGGACAGCAACTAATGAAAAACTGTTTTTT. Protein: CSVPRTATNEKLFF. This chain uses TRBV20-1 with TRBJ1-4; TRBD1 might be the D (6 bases). CDR1 DFQATT and CDR2 SNEGSKA come from the germline V gene (reference sequence). CDR3 length equals 14 residues. Trimming shortened V by 7 bases and J by 0 bases, and 12 bases separated the two germline ends.

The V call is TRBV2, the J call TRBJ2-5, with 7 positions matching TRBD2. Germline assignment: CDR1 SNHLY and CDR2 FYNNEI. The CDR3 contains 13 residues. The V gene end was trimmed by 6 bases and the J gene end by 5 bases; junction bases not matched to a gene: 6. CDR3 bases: TGTGCCAGCAGGGCAGGACTAGGCGAGACCCAGTACTTC. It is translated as CASRAGLGETQYF.

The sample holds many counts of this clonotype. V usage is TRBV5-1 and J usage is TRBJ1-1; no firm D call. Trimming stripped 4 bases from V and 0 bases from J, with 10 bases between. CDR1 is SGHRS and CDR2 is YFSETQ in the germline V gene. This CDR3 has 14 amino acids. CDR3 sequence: CASSPGDLNTEAFF. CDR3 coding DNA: TGCGCCAGCAGCCCCGGAGACTTGAACACTGAAGCTTTCTTT.

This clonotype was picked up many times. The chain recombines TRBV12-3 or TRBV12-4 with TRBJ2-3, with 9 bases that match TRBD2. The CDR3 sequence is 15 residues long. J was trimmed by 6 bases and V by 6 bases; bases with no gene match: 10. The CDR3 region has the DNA TGTGCCAGCAGCAATGGGGCTAGCGGGGAGGATACGCAGTATTTT. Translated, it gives CASSNGASGEDTQYF.

Here the CDR3 DNA reads TGCGCCAGCAGCTTGGTGGGGGTTCGAGTCGATGAGCAGTTCTTC. This gives the protein CASSLVGVRVDEQFF. This chain links TRBV5-1 with TRBJ2-1; D is perhaps TRBD1 or TRBD2 (5 bases each). Germline V gene data show CDR1 as SGHRS and CDR2 as YFSETQ. V was shortened by 0 bases and J by 8 bases, with 15 bases between the two germline ends. This CDR3 spans 15 amino acids. Full variable domain (rest looked up from reference TRBV5-1 and TRBJ2-1): KAGVTQTPRYLIKTRGQQVTLSCSPISGHRSVSWYQQTPGQGLQFLFEYFSETQRNKGNFPGRFSGRQFSNSRSEMNVSTLELGDSALYLCASSLVGVRVDEQFFGPGTRLTVL.

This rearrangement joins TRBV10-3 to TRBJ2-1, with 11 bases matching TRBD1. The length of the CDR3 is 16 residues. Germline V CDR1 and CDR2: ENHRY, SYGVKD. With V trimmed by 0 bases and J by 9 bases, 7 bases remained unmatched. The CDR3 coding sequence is TGTGCCATCAGTGAGTCCGGGCGGGACAGGGGGACTGAGCAGTTCTTC. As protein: CAISESGRDRGTEQFF.

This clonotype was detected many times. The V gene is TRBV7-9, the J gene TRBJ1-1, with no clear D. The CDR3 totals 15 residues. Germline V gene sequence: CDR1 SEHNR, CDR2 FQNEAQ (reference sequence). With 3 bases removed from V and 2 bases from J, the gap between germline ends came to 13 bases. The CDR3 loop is CASSFGSQLNTEAFF. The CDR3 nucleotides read TGTGCCAGCAGCTTCGGCTCACAACTTAACACTGAAGCTTTCTTT.

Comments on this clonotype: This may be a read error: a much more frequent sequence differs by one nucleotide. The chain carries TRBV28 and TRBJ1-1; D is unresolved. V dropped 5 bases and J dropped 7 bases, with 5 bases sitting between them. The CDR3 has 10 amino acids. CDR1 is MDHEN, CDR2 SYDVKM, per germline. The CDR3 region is CASSALEAFF. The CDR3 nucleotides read TGTGCCAGCAGTGCCCTTGAAGCTTTCTTT.

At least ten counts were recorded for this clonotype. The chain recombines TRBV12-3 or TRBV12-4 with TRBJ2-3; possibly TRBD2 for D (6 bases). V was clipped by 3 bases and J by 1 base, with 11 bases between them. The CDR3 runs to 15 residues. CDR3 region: CASSFGGAGTDTQYF. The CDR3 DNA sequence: TGTGCCAGCAGTTTCGGGGGAGCGGGCACAGATACGCAGTATTTT.

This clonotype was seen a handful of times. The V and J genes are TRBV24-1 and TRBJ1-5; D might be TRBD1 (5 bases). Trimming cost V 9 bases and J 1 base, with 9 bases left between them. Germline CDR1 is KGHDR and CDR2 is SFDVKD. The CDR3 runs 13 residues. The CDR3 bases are TGTGCCACCGAGGCAGGGAGCAATCAGCCCCAGCATTTT. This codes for CATEAGSNQPQHF.

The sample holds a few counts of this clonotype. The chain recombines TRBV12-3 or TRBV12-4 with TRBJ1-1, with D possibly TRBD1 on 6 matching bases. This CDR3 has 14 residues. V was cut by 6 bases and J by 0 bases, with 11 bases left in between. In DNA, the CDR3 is TGTGCCAGCAGGGGGACACGAATGAACACTGAAGCTTTCTTT. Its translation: CASRGTRMNTEAFF.

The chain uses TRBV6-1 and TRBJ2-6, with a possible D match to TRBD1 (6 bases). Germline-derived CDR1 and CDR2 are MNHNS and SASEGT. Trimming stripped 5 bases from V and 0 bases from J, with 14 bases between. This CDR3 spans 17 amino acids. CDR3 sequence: CASSTGFLNSGANVLTF. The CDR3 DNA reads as TGTGCCAGCAGTACAGGGTTTTTAAACTCTGGGGCCAACGTCCTGACTTTC.

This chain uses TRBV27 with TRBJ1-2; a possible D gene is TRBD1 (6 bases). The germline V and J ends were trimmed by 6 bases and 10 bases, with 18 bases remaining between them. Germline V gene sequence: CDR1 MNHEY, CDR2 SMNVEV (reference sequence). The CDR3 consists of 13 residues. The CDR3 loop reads CASSHTGYYPYTF. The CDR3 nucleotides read TGTGCCAGCAGCCACACAGGGTACTATCCCTACACCTTC.

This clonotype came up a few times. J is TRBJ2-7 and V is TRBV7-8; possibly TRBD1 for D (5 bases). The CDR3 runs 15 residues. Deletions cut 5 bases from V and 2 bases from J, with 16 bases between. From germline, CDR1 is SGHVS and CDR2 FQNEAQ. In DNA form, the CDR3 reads TGTGCCAGCAGCGCACCAGCCGACAGACCCTACGAGCAGTACGTC. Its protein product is CASSAPADRPYEQYV.

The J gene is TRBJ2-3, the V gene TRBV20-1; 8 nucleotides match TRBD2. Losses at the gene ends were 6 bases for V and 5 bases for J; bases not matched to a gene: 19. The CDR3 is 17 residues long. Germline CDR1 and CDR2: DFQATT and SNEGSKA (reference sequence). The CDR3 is CSAPLGIGRALGDTQYF. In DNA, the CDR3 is TGCAGTGCCCCACTAGGGATCGGGAGGGCCTTGGGAGATACGCAGTATTTT.

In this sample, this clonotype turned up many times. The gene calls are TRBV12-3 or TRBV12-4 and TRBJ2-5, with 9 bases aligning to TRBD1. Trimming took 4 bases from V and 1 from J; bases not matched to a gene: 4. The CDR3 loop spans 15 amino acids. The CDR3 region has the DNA TGTGCCAGCAGTTCACAGGGGGCAGGCCAAGAGACCCAGTACTTC. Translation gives CASSSQGAGQETQYF.

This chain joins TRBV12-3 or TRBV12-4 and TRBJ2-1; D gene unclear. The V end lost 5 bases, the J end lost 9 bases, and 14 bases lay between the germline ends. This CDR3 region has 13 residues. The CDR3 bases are TGTGCCAGCAGTCAGCGACGTAGGCTTGAGCAGTTCTTC. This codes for CASSQRRRLEQFF.